This TCR beta chain was sequenced for a study of shared clonotypes between healthy human individuals. In regard to this clone: Its antigen is not identified.

None of the donors, who were healthy HIV-negative adults, had recently had acute infections or vaccinations. Investigators spread the genomic DNA of each subset evenly over several immunoSEQ plates. Under the authors' procedure: With immunoSEQ giving junction-only sequences and no quality scores, filtering differed. The data were produced by immunoSEQ multiplex PCR, yet TCRdb's version contains in-frame clones alone and is incomplete. The D gene and trimming were derived from the DNA, and the V and J assignments and clone size from that table. The sample shows about 600,000 clones, around 76% of them seen only once. Germline lookup yields CDR1 SGHTA and CDR2 FQGNSA. The CDR3 extends over 14 amino acids. V lost 4 bases and J lost 4, with 13 bases in between. Study findings and constraints: Enrolling few donors narrowed the genetic and exposure-history diversity that was represented.

The TCR originated in a woman in her 40s in good health. Some clones in this sample may be carry-over from other donors' samples. The genes are TRBV7-2 and TRBJ1-2; D is uncertain. The sample was PBMCs. The chain's CDR3 is CASSSHNGPYGYTF. The CDR3 DNA follows: TGTGCCAGCAGCTCCCACAATGGCCCCTATGGCTACACCTTC.